The present entry profiles one T cell receptor beta chain with its context. The clone's antigen remains unknown. Base-call qualities are not available, and no considerably larger clone is one nucleotide away. Another Seattle source contributed samples from volunteer blood donors who had recovered from COVID-19. Collaborating institutions collected whole blood in K2EDTA tubes following their own protocols. Collaborator samples were shipped for TCRbeta analysis as frozen whole blood, isolated PBMCs, or DNA extracted from either sample type. These data originate in a study of blood T cell repertoires in COVID-19 (dated by TCRdb to 2019 to 2021). With regard to the full study: Collaborator samples came from the United States, Italy and Spain and covered acute and convalescent phases of COVID-19. The material from the prospective study consisted of cDNA or gDNA derived from T cells, B-cell-depleted T cells, or PBMCs. Subjects who had been exposed to COVID-19, were actively infected with it, or had recovered from it provided the deeply sampled blood TCRbeta repertoires that made up the dataset. The repertoires were made available in a free public database intended to serve as a resource for research on the immune response to SARS-CoV-2. The samples were drawn from two sources: the first 160 participants of the ongoing ImmuneRACE study, and approximately 1,300 subjects contributed by 6 global collaborators. Sample metadata almost always included a de-identified subject ID, COVID-19 status, age in years and sex. Where available, HLA class I and class II types were obtained from metadata supplied by the sample provider rather than from assay-based typing. Broader findings and caveats from the paper: How much clinical and demographic metadata was included differed by source and by participant, and the metadata was provided uncurated.

Trimmed from V: 5 bases; trimmed from J: 4 bases; junction bases lacking a gene match: 9. The CDR3 contains 16 residues, cysteine and phenylalanine counted. The retained sequence is limited to the CDR3, 48 bases, with the frame set at the first base. Looking up the germline V gene (reference sequence) yields CDR1 LNHDA and CDR2 SQIVND. TCRbeta CDR3 regions were amplified from genomic DNA by means of the immunoSEQ Assay, a bias-controlled multiplex PCR. As for the authors' bioinformatics: Within the assay, amplification of reference gene primers was used to estimate how many nucleated cells each sample contained. To quantify the absolute abundance of each unique TCRbeta CDR3 rearrangement, sequence reads were collapsed and filtered. Productive Simpson clonality was computed per sample as the square root of Simpson's diversity index over productive rearrangements. In TCRdb, the immuneACCESS table is reduced to in-frame sequences with V and J assigned. These tables do not hold every clone; where another copy was compared, an unresolved V gene accounts for under half, and the others remain unexplained. V, J and clone size reflect that table, while D and trimming were determined from the DNA. Recorded for this sample are roughly 240,000 clones; roughly 86% of them occurred a single time. The ten largest make up 1.5% to 2% of the sample.

The chain couples TRBV19 to TRBJ1-5, with 9 middle bases fitting TRBD1. This sequence was found in a woman in her sixties or seventies who had recovered from COVID-19. Material for sequencing was peripheral blood. The CDR3 protein is CASSDWTGALNQPQHF. The nucleotide sequence reads as follows: TGTGCCAGTAGTGACTGGACAGGGGCCCTTAATCAGCCCCAGCATTTT.